This TCR beta chain originates from a study of Ad26.COV2.S vaccination and SARS-CoV-2 variants. Across the study: Donor was in the COV1001 Ad26.COV2.S trial arm. Each vaccinee took Ad26.COV2.S intramuscularly, once or twice 56 days apart.

A note on this clone: Its antigen is unknown.

Germline V gene data show CDR1 as LNHDA and CDR2 as SQIVND (reference sequence). The ends lost 5 bases at V and 1 base at J; junction bases unmatched: 9. The CDR3 is 16 residues long. Treatment here: roughly 20 received Ad26.COV2.S at low or high dose, single or two shots; roughly five received placebo; per-sample allocation not given. All samples were drawn on day 63, counting from the first vaccine or placebo injection. SARS-CoV-2 spike from the Wuhan strain was encoded by the vaccine, an Ad26 vector. Here immunoSEQ multiplex PCR was the method, and the copy in TCRdb shows in-frame clones only, minus some. The sample has roughly 330,000 clones, 90% seen once. Points from the study as a whole: The analyses of TCR breadth and depth may have understated the size of total T cell responses.

The V call is TRBV19, the J call TRBJ1-1, with TRBD1 matching over 8 bases. This receptor was taken from a person aged 18 to 65 who received the Ad26.COV2.S COVID-19 vaccine or a placebo. Here the sequenced sample was peripheral blood, taken in a trial of Ad26.COV2.S vaccine versus placebo. Here the CDR3 reads CASSPLQGDGNTEAFF. DNA for the CDR3: TGTGCCAGTAGTCCCCTACAGGGGGATGGGAACACTGAAGCTTTCTTT.